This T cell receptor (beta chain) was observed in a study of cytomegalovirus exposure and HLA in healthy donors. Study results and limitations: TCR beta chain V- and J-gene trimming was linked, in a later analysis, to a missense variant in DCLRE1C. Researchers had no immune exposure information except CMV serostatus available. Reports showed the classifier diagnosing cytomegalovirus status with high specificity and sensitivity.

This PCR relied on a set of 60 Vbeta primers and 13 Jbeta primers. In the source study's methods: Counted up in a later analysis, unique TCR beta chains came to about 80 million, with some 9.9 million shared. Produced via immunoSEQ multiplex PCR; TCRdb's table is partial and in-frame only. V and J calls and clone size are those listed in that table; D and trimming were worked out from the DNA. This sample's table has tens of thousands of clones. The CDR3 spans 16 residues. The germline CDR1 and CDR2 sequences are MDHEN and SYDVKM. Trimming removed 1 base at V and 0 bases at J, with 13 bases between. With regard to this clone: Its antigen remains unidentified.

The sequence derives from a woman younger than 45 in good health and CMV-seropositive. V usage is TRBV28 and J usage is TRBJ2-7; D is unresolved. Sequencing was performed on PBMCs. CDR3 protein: CASSLYRISGSYEQYF. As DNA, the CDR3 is TGTGCCAGCAGTTTATACCGGATCTCGGGCTCCTACGAGCAGTACTTC.